The clone carrying this T cell receptor (beta chain) was detected many times. Through Arm-PCR of CDR3 regions and iRepertoire HTBI primers, TCR beta libraries were built. Via MiXCR, TCRdb re-called the multiplex PCR reads, giving one row per CDR3 protein. The data contain 350,000 to 500,000 distinct CDR3 sequences, roughly a fifth of them singletons. Noted time point: persistent/refractory GD, antithyroid drugs over 5 years with positive TRAb. With RNA extracted from PBMCs as input, the TCR library was made. This sample is drawn from a study of regulatory T cells in long-lasting Graves disease. The CDR3 is 12 amino acids. The germline V gene has CDR1 SNHLY and CDR2 FYNNEI. The V and J ends lost 7 bases and 6 bases respectively, with 13 bases between them.

This clonotype was sampled from a female donor with Graves disease. V and J are TRBV2 and TRBJ2-7; TRBD2 is a possible D gene (5 bases). Here the sequenced sample was peripheral blood mononuclear cells (PBMCs), taken when the disease was refractory, from a patient treated with antithyroid drugs. CDR3 sequence: CASIEGKGEQYF. CDR3 DNA sequence: TGTGCCAGCATCGAGGGAAAGGGCGAGCAGTACTTC.